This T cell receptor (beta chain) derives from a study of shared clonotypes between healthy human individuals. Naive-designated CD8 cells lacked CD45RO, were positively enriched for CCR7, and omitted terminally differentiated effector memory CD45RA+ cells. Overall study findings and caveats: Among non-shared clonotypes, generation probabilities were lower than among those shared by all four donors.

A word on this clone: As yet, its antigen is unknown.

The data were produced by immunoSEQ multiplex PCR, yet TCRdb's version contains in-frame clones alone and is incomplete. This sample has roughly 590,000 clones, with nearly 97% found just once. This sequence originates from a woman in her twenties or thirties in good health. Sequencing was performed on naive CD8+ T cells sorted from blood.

CDR3 sequence reads: CASSLGGYTDTQYF. CDR3 DNA: TGTGCCAGCAGCTTAGGAGGGTACACAGATACGCAGTATTTT. The V gene is TRBV5-4, the J gene TRBJ2-3; TRBD2 is a possible D gene (6 bases). Germline V gives CDR1 SGHNT, CDR2 YYREEE (reference sequence). The length of the CDR3 is 14 residues. The ends were cut back, 2 bases at V and 2 bases at J, with 9 bases in the middle.